Listed below are T cell receptor beta chains from one sample, sequenced in a study of T-cell reconstitution after alpha-beta-depleted transplantation in children. TCRdb re-called the PCR reads with MiXCR, one entry per CDR3 protein. The sample lists fewer than 550,000 distinct CDR3 sequences, about an eighth occurring once. The specimen was PBMCs, mostly from graft donor cells, collected 180 days after TCRalphabeta/CD19-depleted stem cell transplant. These receptors originate from a female patient under 10 years old who had a stem cell transplant for aplastic anemia, so the T cells may come from the graft donor. Each CDR3 is given with its conserved first and last residue. The D gene is left open where the match is weak.

v_call: TRBV5-1
d_call: TRBD1
j_call: TRBJ2-2
cdr3_aa: CASSMTGGVAGELFF

v_call: TRBV14
d_call: .
j_call: TRBJ1-2
cdr3_aa: CASSHDTNYGYTF

v_call: TRBV6-1
d_call: .
j_call: TRBJ1-2
cdr3_aa: CASTPDHNYGYTF

v_call: TRBV21-1
d_call: .
j_call: TRBJ2-5
cdr3_aa: CASSTAWTSGRSGYIRQETQYF

v_call: TRBV7-9
d_call: TRBD2
j_call: TRBJ2-5
cdr3_aa: CASSFYLAAQETQYF

v_call: TRBV12-3/TRBV12-4
d_call: TRBD1
j_call: TRBJ1-1
cdr3_aa: CASRRQGPLNTEAFF

v_call: TRBV27
d_call: TRBD2
j_call: TRBJ2-5
cdr3_aa: CASSESGRARETQYF

v_call: TRBV25-1
d_call: TRBD2
j_call: TRBJ2-3
cdr3_aa: CASSEGGGSDTQYF

v_call: TRBV14
d_call: .
j_call: TRBJ1-5
cdr3_aa: CASSLRGRNQPQHF

v_call: TRBV6-2/TRBV6-3
d_call: .
j_call: TRBJ2-1
cdr3_aa: CASRWGPEQFF

v_call: TRBV29-1
d_call: .
j_call: TRBJ1-1
cdr3_aa: CSVVRALNTEASF

v_call: TRBV15
d_call: .
j_call: TRBJ2-5
cdr3_aa: CATSRDPVPYGRSGETQYF

v_call: TRBV2
d_call: .
j_call: TRBJ2-5
cdr3_aa: CATLPSVAQETQYF

v_call: TRBV29-1
d_call: TRBD1
j_call: TRBJ2-1
cdr3_aa: CSVERGPNNEQFF

v_call: TRBV2
d_call: TRBD2
j_call: TRBJ2-4
cdr3_aa: CASALATSVQYF

v_call: TRBV11-1
d_call: .
j_call: TRBJ2-7
cdr3_aa: CASSRRDSYEQYF

v_call: TRBV5-1
d_call: .
j_call: TRBJ2-1
cdr3_aa: CASSLGPRSSYNEQFF

v_call: TRBV27
d_call: .
j_call: TRBJ2-5
cdr3_aa: CASSLTSGWETQYF

v_call: TRBV4-3
d_call: .
j_call: TRBJ2-1
cdr3_aa: CASSNHRDPGDEQFF

v_call: TRBV7-9
d_call: TRBD1
j_call: TRBJ2-2
cdr3_aa: CASSSTGDRAHAGELFF

v_call: TRBV5-1
d_call: .
j_call: TRBJ1-4
cdr3_aa: CASSSWGANEKLFF

v_call: TRBV20-1
d_call: .
j_call: TRBJ2-2
cdr3_aa: CSARRGTGELFF

v_call: TRBV18
d_call: .
j_call: TRBJ1-2
cdr3_aa: CASSPSGAGALLRGYTF

v_call: TRBV7-3
d_call: TRBD2
j_call: TRBJ2-1
cdr3_aa: CASSSRTSGSMNEQFF

v_call: TRBV27
d_call: .
j_call: TRBJ2-3
cdr3_aa: CASSLAGAPQAQYF

v_call: TRBV5-1
d_call: .
j_call: TRBJ1-2
cdr3_aa: CASSLSSANYGYTF

v_call: TRBV12-3/TRBV12-4
d_call: TRBD1
j_call: TRBJ1-2
cdr3_aa: CASSPFWTGDGYGYTF

v_call: TRBV14
d_call: TRBD2
j_call: TRBJ2-7
cdr3_aa: CASSQEGTSGSWDYEQYF

v_call: TRBV3-1
d_call: TRBD2
j_call: TRBJ2-1
cdr3_aa: CASSQAGGSSYNEQFF

v_call: TRBV12-3/TRBV12-4
d_call: .
j_call: TRBJ2-3
cdr3_aa: CASSQGTAQYF

v_call: TRBV27
d_call: TRBD2
j_call: TRBJ2-5
cdr3_aa: CASSSPSSGRVGETQYF

v_call: TRBV19
d_call: TRBD1
j_call: TRBJ1-1
cdr3_aa: CASSKRTTGAENTEAFF

v_call: TRBV29-1
d_call: .
j_call: TRBJ1-4
cdr3_aa: CSVRDEKLFF

v_call: TRBV7-2
d_call: TRBD1
j_call: TRBJ1-5
cdr3_aa: CASSLWTDRVSGQPQHF

v_call: TRBV4-3
d_call: .
j_call: TRBJ2-6
cdr3_aa: CASSQDPVSGANVLTF

v_call: TRBV18
d_call: .
j_call: TRBJ2-5
cdr3_aa: CASSAGGGRQETQYF

v_call: TRBV5-1
d_call: .
j_call: TRBJ2-1
cdr3_aa: CASSLNVGTSSYNEQFF

v_call: TRBV5-1
d_call: .
j_call: TRBJ2-2
cdr3_aa: CASSFIRAANTGELFF

v_call: TRBV15
d_call: .
j_call: TRBJ2-1
cdr3_aa: CATSRGASLTAGFF

v_call: TRBV12-3/TRBV12-4
d_call: .
j_call: TRBJ1-5
cdr3_aa: CASSPQLSNQPQHF

v_call: TRBV12-3/TRBV12-4
d_call: .
j_call: TRBJ2-1
cdr3_aa: CASSLIPNGRFF

v_call: TRBV11-2
d_call: .
j_call: TRBJ2-3
cdr3_aa: CASSSRVDRVNGMSTQYF

v_call: TRBV12-3/TRBV12-4
d_call: TRBD2
j_call: TRBJ2-1
cdr3_aa: CASRPTSLREGLGLYNEQFF

v_call: TRBV15
d_call: .
j_call: TRBJ2-1
cdr3_aa: CATSRSAANEQFF

v_call: TRBV11-2
d_call: TRBD2
j_call: TRBJ2-2
cdr3_aa: CASRSLLAGGGAGELFF

v_call: TRBV4-1
d_call: .
j_call: TRBJ2-5
cdr3_aa: CASNLEVDSNRETQYF

v_call: TRBV5-1
d_call: .
j_call: TRBJ2-3
cdr3_aa: CASSLERYRGGVATDTQYF

v_call: TRBV4-3
d_call: .
j_call: TRBJ2-2
cdr3_aa: CASSHPLLSGTGELFF

v_call: TRBV6-1
d_call: TRBD1
j_call: TRBJ1-3
cdr3_aa: CASSRTGDYSGNTIYF

v_call: TRBV28
d_call: TRBD1
j_call: TRBJ2-4
cdr3_aa: CATADRADIQYF

v_call: TRBV28
d_call: .
j_call: TRBJ1-5
cdr3_aa: CASSSPRAFQPQHF

v_call: TRBV5-1
d_call: TRBD1
j_call: TRBJ1-2
cdr3_aa: CASSLALGQQNGYTF

v_call: TRBV20-1
d_call: TRBD1
j_call: TRBJ1-1
cdr3_aa: CSAREGGGGVTEAFF